This entry features one TCR beta chain sequence. What it binds is unknown. This entry comes from a study of PD-1 blockade in classical Hodgkin lymphoma. Regarding the study as a whole: Before treatment, complete responders showed about the same diversity as newly diagnosed patients.

TCRdb's table, derived via immunoSEQ multiplex PCR, lists solely in-frame clones and lacks some. The repertoire includes just under 45,000 clones, roughly 78% of them detected once, and 2.8% sits in the top ten. This CDR3 spans 15 amino acids. Germline trimming cut 0 bases from V and 5 bases from J; bases unmatched to any gene: 5. CDR1 and CDR2 from the germline V gene are LGHNA and YNFKEQ. Each patient experienced a relapse that followed autologous stem cell transplantation, and brentuximab vedotin exposure varied. This sequence joins TRBV4-2 and TRBJ2-3; 7 bases match TRBD2. The clonotype originates from a human donor with classical Hodgkin lymphoma. The input for sequencing was peripheral blood mononuclear cells (PBMCs), taken before the second cycle of nivolumab. Here the CDR3 DNA reads TGTGCCAGCAGCCAAGAGTGGCTAGCGGAAGATACGCAGTATTTT. It yields the protein CASSQEWLAEDTQYF.